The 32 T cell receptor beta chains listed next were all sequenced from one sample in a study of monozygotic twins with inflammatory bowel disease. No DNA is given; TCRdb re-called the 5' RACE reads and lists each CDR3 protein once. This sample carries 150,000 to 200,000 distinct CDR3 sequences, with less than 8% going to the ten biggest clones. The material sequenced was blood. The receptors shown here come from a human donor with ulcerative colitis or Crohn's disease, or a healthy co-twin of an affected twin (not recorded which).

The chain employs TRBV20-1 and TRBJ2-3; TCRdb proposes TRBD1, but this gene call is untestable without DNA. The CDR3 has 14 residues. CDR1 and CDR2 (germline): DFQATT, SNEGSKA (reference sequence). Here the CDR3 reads CSGPSGSRTDTQYF.

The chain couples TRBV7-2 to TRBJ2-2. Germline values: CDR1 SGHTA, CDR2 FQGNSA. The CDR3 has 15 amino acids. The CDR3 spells CASSLAGLWTGELFF.

CDR3 in amino acids: CASSLGQSLHTDTQYF. This chain links TRBV7-9 with TRBJ2-3; the D gene TCRdb calls, TRBD2, cannot be checked with no DNA. Germline lookup yields CDR1 SEHNR and CDR2 FQNEAQ (reference sequence). This CDR3 has 16 residues. The full variable domain, in which reference TRBV7-9 and TRBJ2-3 provide the parts outside the CDR3, is DTGVSQNPRHKITKRGQNVTFRCDPISEHNRLYWYRQTLGQGPEFLTYFQNEAQLEKSRLLSDRFSAERPKGSFSTLEIQRTEQGDSAMYLCASSLGQSLHTDTQYFGPGTRLTVL.

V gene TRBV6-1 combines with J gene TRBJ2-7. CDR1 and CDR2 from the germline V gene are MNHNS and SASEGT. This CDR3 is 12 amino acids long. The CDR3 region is CASSDPAYEQYF.

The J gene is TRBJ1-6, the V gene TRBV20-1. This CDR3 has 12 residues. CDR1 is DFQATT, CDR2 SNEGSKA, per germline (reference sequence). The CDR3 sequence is CSARTLEGPLHF.

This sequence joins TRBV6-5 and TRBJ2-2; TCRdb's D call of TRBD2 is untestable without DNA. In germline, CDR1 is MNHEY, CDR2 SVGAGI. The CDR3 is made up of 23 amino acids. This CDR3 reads CASSREPPGTSGLEDQNTGELFF.

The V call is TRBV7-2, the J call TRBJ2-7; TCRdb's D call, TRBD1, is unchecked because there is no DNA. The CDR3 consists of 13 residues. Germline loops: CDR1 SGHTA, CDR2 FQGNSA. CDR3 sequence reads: CASSLAPVYEQYF.

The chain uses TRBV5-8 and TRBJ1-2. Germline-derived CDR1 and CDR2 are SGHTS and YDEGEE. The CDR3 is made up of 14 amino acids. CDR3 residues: CASSLYVGNYGYTF. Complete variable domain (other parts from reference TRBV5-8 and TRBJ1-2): EAGVTQSPTHLIKTRGQQATLRCSPISGHTSVYWYQQALGLGLQFLLWYDEGEERNRGNFPPRFSGRQFPNYSSELNVNALELEDSALYLCASSLYVGNYGYTFGSGTRLTVV.

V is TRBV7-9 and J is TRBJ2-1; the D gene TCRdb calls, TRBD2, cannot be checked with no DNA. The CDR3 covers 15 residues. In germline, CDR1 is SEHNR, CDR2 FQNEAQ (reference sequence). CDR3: CASRPPGLGPNEQFF.

The CDR3 reads CASSLRPYTGELFF. The chain is built from TRBV7-9 and TRBJ2-2; TCRdb's D call, TRBD2, is unchecked because there is no DNA. The CDR3 loop spans 14 amino acids. Germline V gene data show CDR1 as SEHNR and CDR2 as FQNEAQ (reference sequence).

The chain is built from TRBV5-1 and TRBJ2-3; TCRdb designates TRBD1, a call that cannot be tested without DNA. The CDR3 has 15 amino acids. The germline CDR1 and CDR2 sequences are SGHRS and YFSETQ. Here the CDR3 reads CASSLDAGDTDTQYF.

The CDR3 region is CASSLGDRANEQYF. The genes are TRBV5-1 and TRBJ2-7; the TCRdb D gene call, TRBD1, has no DNA to confirm it. Germline V CDR1 and CDR2: SGHRS, YFSETQ. The CDR3 consists of 14 residues.

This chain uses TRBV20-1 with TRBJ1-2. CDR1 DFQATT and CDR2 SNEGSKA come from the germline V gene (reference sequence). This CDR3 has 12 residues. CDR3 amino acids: CSATRSNYGYTF.

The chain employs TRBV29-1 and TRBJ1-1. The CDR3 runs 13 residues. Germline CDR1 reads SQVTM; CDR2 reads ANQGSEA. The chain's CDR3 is CSVDDSLNTEAFF.

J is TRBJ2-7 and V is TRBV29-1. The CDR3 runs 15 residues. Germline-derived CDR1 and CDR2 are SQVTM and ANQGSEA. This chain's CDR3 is CSVETTHNQDYEQYF.

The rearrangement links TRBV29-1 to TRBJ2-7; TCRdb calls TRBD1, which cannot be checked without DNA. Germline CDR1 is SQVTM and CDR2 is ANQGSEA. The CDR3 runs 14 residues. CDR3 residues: CSVSNRGASYEQYF.

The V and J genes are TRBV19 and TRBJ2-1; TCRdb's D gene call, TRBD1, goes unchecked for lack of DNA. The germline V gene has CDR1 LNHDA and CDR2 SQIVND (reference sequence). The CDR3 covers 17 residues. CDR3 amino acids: CASSILQGVSSYNEQFF. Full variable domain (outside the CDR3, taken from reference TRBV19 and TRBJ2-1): DGGITQSPKYLFRKEGQNVTLSCEQNLNHDAMYWYRQDPGQGLRLIYYSQIVNDFQKGDIAEGYSVSREKKESFPLTVTSAQKNPTAFYLCASSILQGVSSYNEQFFGPGTRLTVL.

The CDR3 region is CASFSRSNQPQHF. V gene TRBV6-4 combines with J gene TRBJ1-5; TCRdb's D gene call, TRBD1, goes unchecked for lack of DNA. The germline CDR1 and CDR2 sequences are MRHNA and SNTAGT. CDR3 length: 13 amino acids.

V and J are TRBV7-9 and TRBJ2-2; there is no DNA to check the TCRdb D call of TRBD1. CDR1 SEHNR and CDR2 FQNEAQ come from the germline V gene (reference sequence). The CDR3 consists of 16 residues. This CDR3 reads CASSLVGQQNTGELFF.

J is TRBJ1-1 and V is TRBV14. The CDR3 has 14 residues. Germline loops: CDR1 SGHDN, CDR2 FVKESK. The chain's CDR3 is CASSPNSGNTEAFF.

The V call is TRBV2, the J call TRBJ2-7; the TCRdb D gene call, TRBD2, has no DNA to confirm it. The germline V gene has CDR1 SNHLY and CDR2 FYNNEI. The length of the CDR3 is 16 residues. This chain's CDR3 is CASSTRTITGIYEQYF. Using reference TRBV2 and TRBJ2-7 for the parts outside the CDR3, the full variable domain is EPEVTQTPSHQVTQMGQEVILRCVPISNHLYFYWYRQILGQKVEFLVSFYNNEISEKSEIFDDQFSVERPDGSNFTLKIRSTKLEDSAMYFCASSTRTITGIYEQYFGPGTRLTVT.

The CDR3 spells CSVLSSQLTGELFF. This chain joins TRBV29-1 and TRBJ2-2. The CDR3 has 14 residues. Germline CDR1 is SQVTM and CDR2 is ANQGSEA.

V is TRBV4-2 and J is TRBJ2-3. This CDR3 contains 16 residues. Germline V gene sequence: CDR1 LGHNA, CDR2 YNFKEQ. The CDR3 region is CASSRGIPKGTDTQYF.

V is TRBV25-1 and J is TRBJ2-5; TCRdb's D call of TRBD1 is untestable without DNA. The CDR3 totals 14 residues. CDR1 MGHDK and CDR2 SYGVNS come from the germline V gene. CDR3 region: CASSDGGVGETQYF.

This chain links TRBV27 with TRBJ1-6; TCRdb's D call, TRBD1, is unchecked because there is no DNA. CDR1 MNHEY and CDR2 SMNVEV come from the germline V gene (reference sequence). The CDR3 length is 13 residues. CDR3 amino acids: CASRQGLGSPLHF.

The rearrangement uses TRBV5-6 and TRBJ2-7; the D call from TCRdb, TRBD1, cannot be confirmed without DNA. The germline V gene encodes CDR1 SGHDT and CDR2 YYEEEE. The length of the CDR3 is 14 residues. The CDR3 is CASSPAGQSYEQYF.

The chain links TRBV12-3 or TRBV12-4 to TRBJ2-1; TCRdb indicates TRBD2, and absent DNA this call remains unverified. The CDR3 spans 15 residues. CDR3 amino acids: CASSLPSGRALEQFF.

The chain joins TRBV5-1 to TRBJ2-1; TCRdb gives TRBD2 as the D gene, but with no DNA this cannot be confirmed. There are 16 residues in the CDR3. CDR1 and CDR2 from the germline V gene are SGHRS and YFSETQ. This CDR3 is CASSFKSGGAGDEQFF.

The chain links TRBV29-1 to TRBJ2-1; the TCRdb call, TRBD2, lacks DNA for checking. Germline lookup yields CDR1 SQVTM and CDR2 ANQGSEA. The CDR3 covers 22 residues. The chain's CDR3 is CSVEGTERTSGRPRGSYNEQFF.

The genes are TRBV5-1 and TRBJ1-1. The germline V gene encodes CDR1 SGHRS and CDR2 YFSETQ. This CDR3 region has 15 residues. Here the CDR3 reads CASSLVSPGPTEAFF.

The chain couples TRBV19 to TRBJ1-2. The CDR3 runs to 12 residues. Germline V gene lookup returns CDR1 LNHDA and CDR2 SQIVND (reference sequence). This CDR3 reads CASSERLYGYTF.

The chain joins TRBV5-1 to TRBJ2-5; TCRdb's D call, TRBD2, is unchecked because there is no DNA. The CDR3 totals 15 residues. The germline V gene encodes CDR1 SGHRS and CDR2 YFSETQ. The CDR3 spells CASSFRAGEAETQYF.